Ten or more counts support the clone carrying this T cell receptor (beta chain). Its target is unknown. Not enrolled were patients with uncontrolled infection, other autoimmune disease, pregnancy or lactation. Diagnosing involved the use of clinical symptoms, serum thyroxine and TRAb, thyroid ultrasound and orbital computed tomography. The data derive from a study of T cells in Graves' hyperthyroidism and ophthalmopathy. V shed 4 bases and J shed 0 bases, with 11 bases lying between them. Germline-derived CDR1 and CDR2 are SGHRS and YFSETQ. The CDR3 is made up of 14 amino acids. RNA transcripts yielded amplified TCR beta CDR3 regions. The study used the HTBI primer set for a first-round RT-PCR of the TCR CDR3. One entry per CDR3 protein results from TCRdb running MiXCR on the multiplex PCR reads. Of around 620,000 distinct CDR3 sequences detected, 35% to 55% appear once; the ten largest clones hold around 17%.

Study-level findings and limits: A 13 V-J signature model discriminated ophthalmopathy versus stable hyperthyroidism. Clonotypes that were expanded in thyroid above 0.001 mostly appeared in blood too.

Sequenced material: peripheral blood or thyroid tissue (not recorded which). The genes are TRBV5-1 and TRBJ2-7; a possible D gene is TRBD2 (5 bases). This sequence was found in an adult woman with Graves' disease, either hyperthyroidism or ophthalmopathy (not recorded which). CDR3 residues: CASSRGLFSYEQYF. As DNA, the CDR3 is TGCGCCAGCAGCCGCGGACTGTTCTCCTACGAGCAGTACTTC.